This TCR beta chain appears in the sequencing data of a study of beta chain features in type 1 diabetes. Looking at the study overall: Healthy donors and patients showed comparable age, gender and cell yields. Study-wide points: These data did not resolve whether HLA type affects TCRB rearrangement. The naive, central memory and Treg TCRB repertoires looked more alike in patients than they did in healthy donors.

Trimming at V came to 4 bases and at J to 2 bases, leaving 11 bases not matched to a gene. From germline, CDR1 is SEHNR and CDR2 FQNEAQ (reference sequence). This CDR3 is built from 16 residues. As regards this clone: Its cognate antigen is unknown.

Sequencing targeted expressed TCRB transcripts, as all isolated RNA had been reverse transcribed. Measured with immunoSEQ multiplex PCR; TCRdb has only the in-frame clones, and not every one. The sample shows about 150,000 clones, approximately 10% of them seen only once. Source material: central memory CD4+ T cells from blood. This TCR was sampled from a young man in good health. The chain carries TRBV7-9 and TRBJ2-7; the match to TRBD2 covers 7 bases. The CDR3 DNA sequence: TGTGCCAGCAGCTCCGGGGTGAGGAGCGGGACCTACGAGCAGTACTTC. Its protein is CASSSGVRSGTYEQYF.